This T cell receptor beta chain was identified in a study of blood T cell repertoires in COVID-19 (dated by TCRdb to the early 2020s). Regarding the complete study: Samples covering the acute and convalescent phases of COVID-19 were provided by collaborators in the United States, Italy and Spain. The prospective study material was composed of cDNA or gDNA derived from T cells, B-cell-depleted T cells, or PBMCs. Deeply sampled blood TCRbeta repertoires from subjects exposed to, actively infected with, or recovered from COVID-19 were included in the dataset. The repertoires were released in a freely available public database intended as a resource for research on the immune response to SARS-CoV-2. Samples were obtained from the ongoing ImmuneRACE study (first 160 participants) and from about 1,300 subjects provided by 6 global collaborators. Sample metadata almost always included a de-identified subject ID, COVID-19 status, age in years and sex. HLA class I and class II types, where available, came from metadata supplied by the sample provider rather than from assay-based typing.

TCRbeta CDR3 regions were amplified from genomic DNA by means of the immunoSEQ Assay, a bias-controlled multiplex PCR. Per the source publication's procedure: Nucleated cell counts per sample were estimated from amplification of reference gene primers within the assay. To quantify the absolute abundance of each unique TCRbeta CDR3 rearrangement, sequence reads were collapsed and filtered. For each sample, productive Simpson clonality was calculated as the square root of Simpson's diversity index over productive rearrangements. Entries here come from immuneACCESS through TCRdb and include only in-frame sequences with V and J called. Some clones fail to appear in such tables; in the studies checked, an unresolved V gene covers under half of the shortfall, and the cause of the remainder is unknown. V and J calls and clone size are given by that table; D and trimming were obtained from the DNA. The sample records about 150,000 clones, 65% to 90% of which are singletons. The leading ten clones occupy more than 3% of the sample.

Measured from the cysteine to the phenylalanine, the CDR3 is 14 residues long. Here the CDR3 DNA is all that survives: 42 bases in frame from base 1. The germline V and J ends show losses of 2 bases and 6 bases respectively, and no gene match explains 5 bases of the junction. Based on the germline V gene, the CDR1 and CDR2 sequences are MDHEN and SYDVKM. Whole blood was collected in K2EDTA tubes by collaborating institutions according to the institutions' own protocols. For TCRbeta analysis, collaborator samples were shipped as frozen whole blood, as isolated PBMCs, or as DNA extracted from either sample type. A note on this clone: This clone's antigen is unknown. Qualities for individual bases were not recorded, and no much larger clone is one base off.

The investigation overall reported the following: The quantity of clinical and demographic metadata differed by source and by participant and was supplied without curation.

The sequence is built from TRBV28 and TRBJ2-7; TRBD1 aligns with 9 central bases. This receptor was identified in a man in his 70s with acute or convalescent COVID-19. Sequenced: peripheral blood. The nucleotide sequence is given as TGTGCCAGCAGTTTAGGGGGACAGGGAGGCGAGCAGTACTTC. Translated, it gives CASSLGGQGGEQYF.